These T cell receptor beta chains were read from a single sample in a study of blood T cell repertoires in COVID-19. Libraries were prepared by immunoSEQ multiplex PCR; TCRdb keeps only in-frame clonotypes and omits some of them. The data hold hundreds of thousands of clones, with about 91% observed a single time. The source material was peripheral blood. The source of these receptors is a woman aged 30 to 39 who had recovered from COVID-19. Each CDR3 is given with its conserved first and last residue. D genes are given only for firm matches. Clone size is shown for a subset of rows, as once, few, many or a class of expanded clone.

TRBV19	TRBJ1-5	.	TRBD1	CASNTGGQPQHF	TGTGCCAGTAATACAGGGGGTCAGCCCCAGCATTTT
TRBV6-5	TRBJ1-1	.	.	CAVGQILNTEAFF	TGTGCCGTCGGACAGATACTGAACACTGAAGCTTTCTTT
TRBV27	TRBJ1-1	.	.	CASSGPPGVNTEAFF	TGTGCCAGCAGTGGGCCCCCGGGGGTGAACACTGAAGCTTTCTTT
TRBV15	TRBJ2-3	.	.	CATSRSLADTQYF	TGTGCCACCAGCAGAAGCCTTGCGGATACGCAGTATTTT
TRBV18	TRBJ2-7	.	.	CASSAPQGSPYEQYF	TGTGCCAGCTCAGCCCCCCAGGGGTCCCCCTACGAGCAGTACTTC
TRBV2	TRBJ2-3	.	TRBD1	CASSVGQSTDTQYF	TGTGCCAGCAGCGTGGGACAGTCCACAGATACGCAGTATTTT
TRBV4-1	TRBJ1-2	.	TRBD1	CASSQEPGQVLYTF	TGCGCCAGCAGCCAAGAACCCGGACAGGTTCTCTACACCTTC
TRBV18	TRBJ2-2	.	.	CASSPPEGIYTGELFF	TGTGCCAGCTCACCACCGGAGGGGATCTACACCGGGGAGCTGTTTTTT
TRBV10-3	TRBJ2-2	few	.	CAISEPGDTGELFF	TGTGCCATCAGTGAACCAGGGGACACCGGGGAGCTGTTTTTT
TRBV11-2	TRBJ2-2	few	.	CASSLGDRTTGELFF	TGTGCCAGCAGCTTAGGAGACAGAACCACCGGGGAGCTGTTTTTT
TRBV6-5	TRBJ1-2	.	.	CASQREGANYGYTF	TGTGCCAGCCAGAGGGAGGGGGCTAACTATGGCTACACCTTC
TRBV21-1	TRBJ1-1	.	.	CASSGGTAEAFF	TGTGCCAGCAGCGGAGGGACAGCCGAAGCTTTCTTT
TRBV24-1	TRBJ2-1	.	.	CATSARDEQFF	TGTGCCACCAGTGCGCGGGACGAGCAGTTCTTC
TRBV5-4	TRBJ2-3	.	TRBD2	CASSLAAGGTDTQYF	TGTGCCAGCAGCTTGGCAGCGGGGGGCACAGATACGCAGTATTTT
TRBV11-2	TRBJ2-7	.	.	CASSLDGLSAYEQYF	TGTGCCAGCAGCTTAGACGGACTAAGCGCCTACGAGCAGTACTTC
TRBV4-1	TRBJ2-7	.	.	CASSPSPRQEFSYEQYF	TGCGCCAGCAGCCCTTCCCCCCGACAGGAGTTCTCCTACGAGCAGTACTTC
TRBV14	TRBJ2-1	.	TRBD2	CASSLWTSGGYNEQFF	TGTGCCAGCAGCCTCTGGACTAGCGGGGGCTACAATGAGCAGTTCTTC
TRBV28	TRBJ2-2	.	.	CASRSQGSGELFF	TGTGCCAGCAGGTCTCAGGGGTCCGGGGAGCTGTTTTTT
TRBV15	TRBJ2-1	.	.	CATSRDFVGDEQFF	TGTGCCACCAGCAGAGATTTTGTCGGGGATGAGCAGTTCTTC
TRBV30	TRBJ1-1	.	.	CAWGPGLPNTEAFF	TGTGCCTGGGGACCGGGACTCCCGAACACTGAAGCTTTCTTT
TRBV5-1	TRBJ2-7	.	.	CASSLAQAYEQYF	TGCGCCAGCAGCTTGGCACAGGCTTACGAGCAGTACTTC
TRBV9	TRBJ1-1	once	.	CASSAGEGVTEAFF	TGTGCCAGCAGCGCCGGGGAGGGGGTCACTGAAGCTTTCTTT
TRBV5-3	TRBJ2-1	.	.	CARSLPRVVWMLYNEQFF	TGTGCCAGAAGCTTGCCCCGGGTGGTCTGGATGTTATACAATGAGCAGTTCTTC
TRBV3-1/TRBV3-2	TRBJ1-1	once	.	CASSLEGTMNTEAFF	TGTGCCAGCAGCCTGGAGGGAACGATGAACACTGAAGCTTTCTTT
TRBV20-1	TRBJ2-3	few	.	CSADTQYF	TGCAGCGCAGATACGCAGTATTTT
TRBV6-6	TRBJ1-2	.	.	CASRVERNYGYTF	TGTGCCAGCAGGGTCGAGCGGAACTATGGCTACACCTTC
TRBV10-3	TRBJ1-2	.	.	CAITGDTANYGYTF	TGTGCCATCACCGGGGACACCGCTAACTATGGCTACACCTTC
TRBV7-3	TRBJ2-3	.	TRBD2	CASSFQPGLAGDHSSTDTQYF	TGTGCCAGCAGCTTCCAGCCGGGACTAGCGGGGGATCACTCTAGCACAGATACGCAGTATTTT
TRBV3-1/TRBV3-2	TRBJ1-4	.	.	CASSQATGLGNEKLFF	TGTGCCAGCAGCCAGGCTACAGGGTTGGGTAATGAAAAACTGTTTTTT
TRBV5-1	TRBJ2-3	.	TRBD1	CASSIGTGSGSDTQYF	TGCGCCAGCAGCATTGGGACAGGGTCGGGTTCAGATACGCAGTATTTT
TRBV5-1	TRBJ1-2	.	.	CASSYGDDNYGYTF	TGCGCCAGCAGCTATGGAGATGATAACTATGGCTACACCTTC
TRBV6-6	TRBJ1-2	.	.	CATLPRQMRVMGGYTF	TGTGCCACCTTGCCCAGGCAGATGAGAGTGATGGGTGGCTACACCTTC